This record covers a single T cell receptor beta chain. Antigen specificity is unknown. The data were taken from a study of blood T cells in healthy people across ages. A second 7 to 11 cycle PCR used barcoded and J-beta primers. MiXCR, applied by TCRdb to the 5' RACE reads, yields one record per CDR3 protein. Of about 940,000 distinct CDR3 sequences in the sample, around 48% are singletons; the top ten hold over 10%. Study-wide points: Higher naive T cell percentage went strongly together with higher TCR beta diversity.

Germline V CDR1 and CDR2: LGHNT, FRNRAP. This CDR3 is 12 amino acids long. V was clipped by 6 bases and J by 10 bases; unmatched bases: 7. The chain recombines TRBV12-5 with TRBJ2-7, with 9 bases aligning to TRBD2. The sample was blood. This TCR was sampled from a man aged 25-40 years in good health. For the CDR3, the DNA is TGTGCTAGTGGCTATAGCGGGGGCTCACAGTACTTC. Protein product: CASGYSGGSQYF. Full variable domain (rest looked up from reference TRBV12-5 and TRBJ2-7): DARVTQTPRHKVTEMGQEVTMRCQPILGHNTVFWYRQTMMQGLELLAYFRNRAPLDDSGMPKDRFSAEMPDATLATLKIQPSEPRDSAVYFCASGYSGGSQYFGPGTRLTVT.